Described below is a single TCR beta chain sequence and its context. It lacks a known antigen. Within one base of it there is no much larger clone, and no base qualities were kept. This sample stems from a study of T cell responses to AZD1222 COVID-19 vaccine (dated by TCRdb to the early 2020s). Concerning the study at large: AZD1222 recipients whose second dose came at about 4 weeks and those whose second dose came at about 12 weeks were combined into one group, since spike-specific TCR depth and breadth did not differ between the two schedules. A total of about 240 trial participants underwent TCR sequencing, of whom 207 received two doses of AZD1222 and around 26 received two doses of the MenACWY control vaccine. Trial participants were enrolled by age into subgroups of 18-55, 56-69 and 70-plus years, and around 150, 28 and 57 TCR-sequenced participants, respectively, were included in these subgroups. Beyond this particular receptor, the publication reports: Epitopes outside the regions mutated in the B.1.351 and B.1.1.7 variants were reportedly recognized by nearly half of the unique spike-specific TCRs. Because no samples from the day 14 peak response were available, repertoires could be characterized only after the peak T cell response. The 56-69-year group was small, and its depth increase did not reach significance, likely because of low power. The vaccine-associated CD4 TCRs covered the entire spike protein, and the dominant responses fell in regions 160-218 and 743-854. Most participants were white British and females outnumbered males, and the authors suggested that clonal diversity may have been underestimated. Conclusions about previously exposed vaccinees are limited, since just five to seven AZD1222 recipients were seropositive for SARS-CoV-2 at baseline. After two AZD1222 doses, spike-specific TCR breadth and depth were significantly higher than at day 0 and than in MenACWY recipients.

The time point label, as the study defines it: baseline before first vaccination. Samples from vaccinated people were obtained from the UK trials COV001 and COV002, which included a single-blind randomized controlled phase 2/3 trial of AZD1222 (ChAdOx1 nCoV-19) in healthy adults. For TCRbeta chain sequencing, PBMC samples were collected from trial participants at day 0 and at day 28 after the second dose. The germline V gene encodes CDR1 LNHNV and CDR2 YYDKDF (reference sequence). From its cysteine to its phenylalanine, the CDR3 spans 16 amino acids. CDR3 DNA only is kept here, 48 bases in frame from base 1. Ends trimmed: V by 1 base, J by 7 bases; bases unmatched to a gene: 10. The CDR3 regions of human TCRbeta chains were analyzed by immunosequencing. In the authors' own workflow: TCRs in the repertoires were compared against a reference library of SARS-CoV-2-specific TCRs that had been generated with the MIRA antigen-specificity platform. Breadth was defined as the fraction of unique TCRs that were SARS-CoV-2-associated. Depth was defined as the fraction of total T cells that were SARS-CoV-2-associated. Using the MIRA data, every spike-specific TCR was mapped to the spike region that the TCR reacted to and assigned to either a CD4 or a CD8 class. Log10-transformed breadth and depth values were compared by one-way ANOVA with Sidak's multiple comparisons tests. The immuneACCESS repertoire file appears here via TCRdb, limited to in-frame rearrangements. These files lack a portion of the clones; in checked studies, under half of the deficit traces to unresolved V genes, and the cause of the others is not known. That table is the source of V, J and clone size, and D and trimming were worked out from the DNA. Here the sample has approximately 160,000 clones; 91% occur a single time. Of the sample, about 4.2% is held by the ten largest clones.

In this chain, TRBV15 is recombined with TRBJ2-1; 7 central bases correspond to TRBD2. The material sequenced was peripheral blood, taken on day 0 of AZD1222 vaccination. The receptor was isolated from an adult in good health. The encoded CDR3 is CATSRGSGMGVNEQFF. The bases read TGTGCCACCAGCAGAGGAAGCGGGATGGGGGTTAATGAGCAGTTCTTC.